One and the same sample provided the 12 T cell receptor beta chains below, sequenced in a study of blood T cell repertoires in COVID-19 (dated by TCRdb to about 2020). Receptor libraries were prepared by the immunoSEQ multiplex PCR assay. Held by TCRdb, this immuneACCESS table contains in-frame sequences only and omits some clones. Under half of the omission traces to an unresolved V gene where checked; the cause of the rest is unknown. Counted in this sample were about 100,000 clones; 70% to 85% of them appeared once. The ten most abundant clones make up under 25% of the sample. The sample taken for sequencing was peripheral blood. These receptors all stem from a man in his 70s with active or convalescent COVID-19.

The chain employs TRBV3-1 (or the pseudogene TRBV3-2) and TRBJ1-4, with D perhaps matching TRBD1 (5 bases). The V gene lost 3 bases and the J gene lost 7 bases, with 12 bases spanning the gap. In germline, CDR1 is LGHDT, CDR2 YNNKEL (reference sequence). CDR3 length equals 14 residues. The CDR3 DNA is TGTGCCAGCAGCCACTCGGGGGACGGTGAAAAACTGTTTTTT. Translated, it gives CASSHSGDGEKLFF.

This chain connects TRBV28 to TRBJ1-5; D might be TRBD1 (5 bases). The germline V gene has CDR1 MDHEN and CDR2 SYDVKM. This CDR3 contains 15 residues. The ends were cut back, 5 bases at V and 0 bases at J, with 11 bases in the middle. The DNA of the CDR3 is TGTGCCAGCAGTACAATCGGGGGTAGCAATCAGCCCCAGCATTTT. Protein: CASSTIGGSNQPQHF.

The CDR3 here is CASSPRGTYNSPLHF. The CDR3 DNA reads as TGTGCCAGCAGCCCCCGCGGGACCTATAATTCACCCCTCCACTTT. This rearrangement joins TRBV5-8 to TRBJ1-6; D is undetermined. The CDR3 extends over 15 amino acids. Germline CDR1 SGHTS, CDR2 YDEGEE. Trimming pared 4 bases from V and 2 bases from J, leaving 10 bases between.

This clone came up a few times. The V gene is TRBV5-6, the J gene TRBJ1-6, with 9 nucleotides matching TRBD1. V was pared by 3 bases and J by 7 bases, with 11 bases of the junction left unmatched. The CDR3 extends over 17 amino acids. CDR1 is SGHDT, CDR2 YYEEEE, per germline. Here the CDR3 DNA reads TGTGCCAGCAGCTATGGATTCCGGGACAGGGAGAATTCACCCCTCCACTTT. Its translation is CASSYGFRDRENSPLHF.

The V gene is TRBV6-5, the J gene TRBJ1-1; no clear D gene. The ends were cut back, 3 bases at V and 3 bases at J, with 5 bases in the middle. The CDR3 is 12 amino acids. The germline V gene has CDR1 MNHEY and CDR2 SVGAGI. The CDR3: CASSYGDTEAFF. CDR3 DNA: TGTGCCAGCAGTTATGGAGACACTGAAGCTTTCTTT.

J is TRBJ2-7 and V is TRBV4-1; TRBD1 agrees at 9 bases. From germline, CDR1 is MGHRA and CDR2 YSYEKL. The CDR3 runs 16 residues. The V and J ends lost 3 bases and 5 bases, in that order; junction bases with no gene match: 11. CDR3 loop: CASSQTLQGAGNEQYF. In DNA form, the CDR3 reads TGCGCCAGCAGCCAGACGTTACAGGGGGCAGGGAACGAGCAGTACTTC.

The chain combines TRBV12-5 with TRBJ1-4; weak D call: TRBD1 (6 bases). V lost 4 bases and J 4 bases, leaving 16 bases between the germline ends. The CDR3 has 16 amino acids. The germline V gene has CDR1 LGHNT and CDR2 FRNRAP. The CDR3 bases are TGTGCTAGTGGTTGGGGGTCCGACAGGAGTAATGAAAAACTGTTTTTT. Translating gives CASGWGSDRSNEKLFF.

V is TRBV7-9 and J is TRBJ2-5, with 9 bases that match TRBD2. CDR1 is SEHNR, CDR2 FQNEAQ, per germline (reference sequence). This CDR3 is built from 15 residues. V shed 2 bases, J shed 5 bases, and the junction held 6 bases outside the gene matches. CDR3 DNA sequence: TGTGCCAGCAGCTTACGTAGCGGGAGAACGGAGACCCAGTACTTC. This translates into CASSLRSGRTETQYF.

V usage is TRBV9 and J usage is TRBJ1-6, with 9 bases matching TRBD1. With V trimmed by 0 bases and J by 7 bases, 2 bases remained unmatched. Germline V gene data show CDR1 as SGDLS and CDR2 as YYNGEE. The CDR3 spans 15 residues. Here the CDR3 reads CASSVVDRGNSPLHF. In DNA form, the CDR3 reads TGTGCCAGCAGCGTAGTAGACAGGGGGAATTCACCCCTCCACTTT.

The rearrangement joins TRBV5-1 to TRBJ2-7, with TRBD2 matching over 9 bases. Germline values: CDR1 SGHRS, CDR2 YFSETQ. The CDR3 totals 16 residues. Trimming cost V 0 bases and J 2 bases; bases outside gene matches: 6. CDR3 protein: CASSLGLAGSPYEQYF. CDR3 bases: TGCGCCAGCAGCTTGGGGCTAGCGGGGTCACCCTACGAGCAGTACTTC.

The rearrangement links TRBV11-3 to TRBJ1-2; weak D call: TRBD1 (6 bases). V was pared by 2 bases and J by 6 bases, with 7 bases between. This CDR3 region has 12 residues. Germline V gives CDR1 SGHNT, CDR2 YENEEA. The CDR3 is CASSLSGDGYTF. CDR3 bases: TGTGCCAGCAGCTTATCAGGGGATGGCTACACCTTC.

The chain combines TRBV10-3 with TRBJ1-2; D is possibly TRBD1 (5 bases). Germline-derived CDR1 and CDR2 are ENHRY and SYGVKD. The CDR3 spans 13 residues. V was pared by 6 bases and J by 7 bases, with 15 bases between. The CDR3 region has the DNA TGTGCCATCAGGGGGGGGGACTTATCTGGCTACACCTTC. This encodes CAIRGGDLSGYTF.